Listed below are T cell receptor beta chains from one sample, sequenced in a study of identical twins. TCRdb used MiXCR to reprocess the 5' RACE reads, holding one entry per CDR3 protein. The sample lists 250,000 to 300,000 distinct CDR3 sequences, 9.5% occurring once. The same data also contributed to another study, on yellow fever vaccine responses in identical twins.

The source material was CD8+ T cells sorted from blood. Source of these receptors: a woman aged 18-29 years in good health. CDR3s include the opening cysteine and the closing phenylalanine or tryptophan. The D gene is left open where the match is weak. Clone size is shown for a subset of rows, as once, few, many or a class of expanded clone.

J gene | clone size | CDR3 length | D gene | V gene | CDR3 protein | CDR3 DNA
TRBJ1-1 | many | 15 | TRBD1 | TRBV7-3 | CASSITGGEYTEAFF | TGTGCCAGCAGCATTACAGGGGGCGAGTACACTGAAGCTTTCTTT
TRBJ2-5 | . | 13 | . | TRBV14 | CASSQEGTRTQYF | TGTGCCAGCAGCCAAGAGGGAACAAGGACCCAGTACTTC
TRBJ2-1 | many | 17 | TRBD2 | TRBV6-2/TRBV6-3 | CASSYPVLAGDGDEQFF | TGTGCCAGCAGTTACCCTGTGCTAGCGGGAGACGGGGATGAGCAGTTCTTC
TRBJ2-1 | . | 14 | TRBD2 | TRBV7-9 | CADTRREGPNEQFF | TGTGCCGACACCAGGAGGGAGGGGCCCAATGAGCAGTTCTTC
TRBJ1-6 | many | 15 | . | TRBV10-3 | CAISEQGTVNSPLHF | TGTGCCATCAGTGAGCAAGGGACCGTAAATTCACCCCTCCACTTT
TRBJ1-1 | . | 12 | . | TRBV10-3 | CAISDGGEAAFF | TGTGCCATCAGTGACGGGGGGGAGGCAGCTTTCTTT
TRBJ2-5 | . | 12 | . | TRBV29-1 | CSVELPGETQYF | TGCAGCGTTGAGCTCCCTGGGGAGACCCAGTACTTC
TRBJ2-1 | . | 14 | . | TRBV4-1 | CASSQDRGRLGQFF | TGCGCCAGCAGCCAAGATAGGGGCCGTCTGGGGCAGTTCTTC
TRBJ2-1 | many | 14 | . | TRBV4-3 | CASSQVASELEQFF | TGCGCCAGCAGCCAAGTTGCTAGCGAGCTTGAGCAGTTCTTC
TRBJ1-1 | few | 12 | . | TRBV6-5 | CASGGGNTEAFF | TGTGCCAGCGGAGGGGGGAACACTGAAGCTTTCTTT
TRBJ1-1 | many | 13 | . | TRBV24-1 | CATSDLPGTEAFF | TGTGCCACCAGTGATTTGCCAGGGACTGAAGCTTTCTTT
TRBJ1-6 | many | 15 | . | TRBV21-1 | CASSTPQAYNSPLHF | TGTGCCAGCAGCACGCCTCAAGCCTATAATTCACCCCTCCACTTT
TRBJ1-1 | . | 14 | . | TRBV7-9 | CASSLEGYNTEAFF | TGTGCCAGCAGCTTAGAAGGGTATAACACTGAAGCTTTCTTT
TRBJ2-3 | few | 14 | TRBD2 | TRBV28 | CASAPRGLLDTQYF | TGTGCCAGCGCCCCGAGGGGACTACTAGATACGCAGTATTTT
TRBJ1-5 | few | 16 | . | TRBV21-1 | CASSKARKEGNQPQHF | TGTGCCAGCAGCAAAGCTCGGAAGGAAGGCAATCAGCCCCAGCATTTT
TRBJ2-7 | many | 17 | . | TRBV5-1 | CASSDTTGHLGPYEQYF | TGCGCCAGCAGCGACACGACAGGACACCTAGGTCCCTACGAGCAGTACTTC
TRBJ2-7 | many | 15 | TRBD1 | TRBV4-3 | CASSQDWQGAYEQYF | TGCGCCAGCAGCCAAGATTGGCAGGGGGCCTACGAGCAGTACTTC
TRBJ2-1 | . | 15 | . | TRBV5-5 | CASSLPSSWENEQFF | TGTGCCAGCAGCTTGCCCTCCAGCTGGGAGAATGAGCAGTTCTTC
TRBJ2-7 | few | 14 | . | TRBV6-2/TRBV6-3 | CASRPPESFYEQYF | TGTGCCAGCAGACCGCCGGAGTCCTTCTACGAGCAGTACTTC
TRBJ2-7 | many | 15 | TRBD2 | TRBV5-1 | CASSPSGSPSYEQYF | TGCGCCAGCAGCCCTAGCGGGAGCCCCTCCTACGAGCAGTACTTC
TRBJ1-5 | many | 16 | TRBD1 | TRBV27 | CASSSSGTGVNQPQHF | TGTGCCAGCAGTTCATCCGGGACAGGGGTCAATCAGCCCCAGCATTTT
TRBJ2-3 | many | 17 | . | TRBV4-2 | CASSQPVPIGETDTQYF | TGTGCCAGCAGCCAACCCGTCCCAATAGGGGAGACAGATACGCAGTATTTT
TRBJ2-5 | few | 15 | . | TRBV10-3 | CAISTEAGRLETQYF | TGTGCCATCAGCACAGAGGCGGGGAGGTTGGAGACCCAGTACTTC
TRBJ2-5 | few | 15 | . | TRBV19 | CASSRSSLYQETQYF | TGTGCCAGTAGTAGGTCGTCCCTGTACCAAGAGACCCAGTACTTC
TRBJ2-3 | . | 16 | TRBD2 | TRBV27 | CASSLTASGSTDTQYF | TGTGCCAGCAGTTTAACCGCTAGCGGGAGCACAGATACGCAGTATTTT
TRBJ2-5 | many | 17 | TRBD2 | TRBV6-6 | CASTRTEEGGGWETQYF | TGTGCCAGCACCCGAACCGAGGAAGGCGGGGGGTGGGAGACCCAGTACTTC
TRBJ1-1 | . | 15 | . | TRBV7-9 | CASSLRQVVDTEAFF | TGTGCCAGCAGCTTACGACAGGTTGTGGACACTGAAGCTTTCTTT
TRBJ2-5 | few | 15 | TRBD2 | TRBV5-5 | CASSSSGGPQETQYF | TGTGCCAGCAGCAGTAGCGGGGGCCCCCAAGAGACCCAGTACTTC
TRBJ2-5 | . | 15 | TRBD2 | TRBV19 | CASSMGLAGGETQYF | TGTGCCAGTAGTATGGGGCTAGCGGGAGGAGAGACCCAGTACTTC
TRBJ2-7 | . | 13 | . | TRBV25-1 | CASSSLEVYEQYF | TGTGCCAGCAGTTCACTAGAGGTATACGAGCAGTACTTC
TRBJ2-1 | . | 13 | . | TRBV19 | CASSMVPHNEQFF | TGTGCCAGTAGTATGGTTCCACACAATGAGCAGTTCTTC
TRBJ1-5 | many | 15 | TRBD1 | TRBV9 | CASSVSGQGNQPQHF | TGTGCCAGCAGCGTCAGCGGACAGGGCAATCAGCCCCAGCATTTT
TRBJ2-4 | few | 15 | TRBD1 | TRBV6-2/TRBV6-3 | CASSLGTGGKNIQYF | TGTGCCAGCAGTCTTGGGACAGGAGGCAAAAACATTCAGTACTTC
TRBJ2-7 | many | 16 | . | TRBV4-1 | CASSQLPSPGPYEQYF | TGCGCCAGCAGCCAACTTCCCTCGCCCGGGCCCTACGAGCAGTACTTC
TRBJ2-5 | few | 16 | TRBD2 | TRBV4-3 | CASSQDVEPGGETQYF | TGCGCCAGCAGCCAAGACGTGGAGCCCGGGGGGGAGACCCAGTACTTC
TRBJ2-7 | many | 13 | . | TRBV24-1 | CATSDFLAPEQYF | TGTGCCACCAGTGATTTTTTGGCACCCGAGCAGTACTTC
TRBJ1-1 | many | 14 | . | TRBV12-3/TRBV12-4 | CASSLASGGTEAFF | TGTGCCAGCAGTTTAGCGTCGGGGGGCACTGAAGCTTTCTTT
TRBJ2-7 | . | 12 | . | TRBV28 | CASSLGTPGRYF | TGTGCCAGCAGTCTAGGTACTCCCGGAAGGTACTTC
TRBJ1-6 | . | 16 | . | TRBV15 | CATSRVGRDINSPLHF | TGTGCCACCAGCAGAGTCGGACGGGACATAAATTCACCCCTCCACTTT
TRBJ2-1 | few | 10 | . | TRBV19 | CASIRDWEFF | TGTGCCAGTATTCGGGACTGGGAGTTCTTC
TRBJ1-1 | many | 16 | . | TRBV29-1 | CSVEDPGRRSNTEAFF | TGCAGCGTTGAAGATCCTGGGCGCCGATCGAACACTGAAGCTTTCTTT
TRBJ2-7 | . | 14 | . | TRBV6-1 | CASSGQPAANEQYF | TGTGCCAGCAGTGGACAGCCCGCAGCAAACGAGCAGTACTTC
TRBJ2-7 | many | 15 | . | TRBV4-1 | CASSQGTGNTYEQYF | TGCGCCAGCAGCCAAGGGACGGGCAACACCTACGAGCAGTACTTC
TRBJ1-1 | few | 15 | . | TRBV12-3/TRBV12-4 | CASSHLRGGYTEAFF | TGTGCCAGCAGTCACTTGAGAGGGGGATACACTGAAGCTTTCTTT
TRBJ2-2 | . | 15 | . | TRBV7-3 | CASSPGDPAIGELSF | TGTGCCAGCAGCCCGGGGGACCCAGCTATAGGGGAGCTGTCTTTT
TRBJ2-2 | many | 16 | TRBD1 | TRBV6-2/TRBV6-3 | CASTKDRGLNTGELFF | TGTGCCAGCACTAAGGACAGGGGGCTTAATACCGGGGAGCTGTTTTTT
TRBJ2-7 | few | 14 | TRBD2 | TRBV19 | CASSIVGGVYEQYF | TGTGCCAGTAGTATCGTCGGGGGGGTCTACGAGCAGTACTTC
TRBJ2-3 | few | 15 | . | TRBV5-1 | CASSSKRSSTDTQYF | TGCGCCAGCAGCTCTAAGCGGTCTAGCACAGATACGCAGTATTTT
TRBJ1-1 | . | 15 | . | TRBV4-3 | CASSQDGQGHTEAFF | TGCGCCAGCAGCCAAGATGGGCAGGGGCACACTGAAGCTTTCTTT
TRBJ2-7 | few | 15 | TRBD1 | TRBV11-2 | CASSARQGTRYEQYF | TGTGCCAGCAGCGCACGACAGGGTACACGGTACGAGCAGTACTTC